A selection of T cell receptor beta chains follows, all from one sample in a study of patients and donors after allogeneic stem cell transplantation. MiXCR was run by TCRdb on the RT-PCR reads, yielding one entry per CDR3 protein. The repertoire holds about a million distinct CDR3 sequences, with approximately 18% as singletons. The sample comprised blood, either unsorted or a sorted T cell fraction (not recorded which). All receptors derive from a human donor who was either an allogeneic HSCT recipient or a stem cell or donor lymphocyte infusion donor (not recorded which). It is not recorded whose cells these are; they may come from a transplant donor. Both conserved end residues are part of each CDR3. The order of the fields is CDR3 DNA, CDR3 protein, J gene, V gene, clone size, D gene. D genes are given only for firm matches. The size of a clone is reported for some rows only, either as once, few or many, or as a class for expanded clones.

TGTGCCAGCCCCCCCCCACCGCCGAACACTGAAGCTTTCTTT	CASPPPPPNTEAFF	TRBJ1-1	TRBV9	few	NA
TGTGCCAGCAGCTTAAGTCCCAGGGAGCGAGCTTTCTTT	CASSLSPRERAFF	TRBJ1-1	TRBV7-2	many	NA
TGTGCCACCGGTAGAGACAGGAGCCCGTTGTCCGCCCAGCATTTT	CATGRDRSPLSAQHF	TRBJ1-5	TRBV6-1	few	NA
TGTGCCAGCAGCCAATTTCTAGGTGGATACGAGCAGTACTTC	CASSQFLGGYEQYF	TRBJ2-7	TRBV3-1	NA	NA
TGCAGCGTCCGCCGGGGGGGAAACACCATATATTTT	CSVRRGGNTIYF	TRBJ1-3	TRBV29-1	few	NA
TGTGCCAGCAGTTTCGATTGGACAGGGAGTCGGCGACAGCCCCAGCATTTT	CASSFDWTGSRRQPQHF	TRBJ1-5	TRBV12-3/TRBV12-4	few	TRBD1
TGTGCCAGCAGCGTAGGGGGCGGGGAGCTGTTTTTT	CASSVGGGELFF	TRBJ2-2	TRBV9	many	NA
TGCAGCCCTCGGCGGGAGGGCCGGAATGAGCAGTTCTTC	CSPRREGRNEQFF	TRBJ2-1	TRBV20-1	NA	TRBD2
TGCAGCGTTGGGGGGGTCAATCAGCCCCAGCATTTT	CSVGGVNQPQHF	TRBJ1-5	TRBV29-1	many	NA
TGTGCCACCAGTGCCCCAGGACAGGGGGCAGATACGCAGTATTTT	CATSAPGQGADTQYF	TRBJ2-3	TRBV24-1	few	TRBD1
TGTGCCAGCAGTTTAGGGGGGGGCGCAATGGTCTTTGGCTACACCTTC	CASSLGGGAMVFGYTF	TRBJ1-2	TRBV12-3/TRBV12-4	NA	NA
TGCAGTGCCCGAGGGACAGCACGGGATAATTCACCCCTCCACTTT	CSARGTARDNSPLHF	TRBJ1-6	TRBV20-1	many	TRBD1
TGTGCCAGCAGTGAGCGCAGGGTGGGCGGCTACACCTTC	CASSERRVGGYTF	TRBJ1-2	TRBV2	few	NA
TGTGCCAGCAGGTTCGGACAAGCTGGAAACACCATATATTTT	CASRFGQAGNTIYF	TRBJ1-3	TRBV6-1	NA	NA
TGTGCCAGCAGTCAGTTAGCCACAGATACGCAGTATTTT	CASSQLATDTQYF	TRBJ2-3	TRBV6-1	few	NA
TGTGCCAGCACCGAATGGATCACAGATACGCAGTATTTT	CASTEWITDTQYF	TRBJ2-3	TRBV2	NA	NA
TGTGCCAGCAGCCAAGCTTCGAGGTTCGCCAAAAACATTCAGTACTTC	CASSQASRFAKNIQYF	TRBJ2-4	TRBV3-1	NA	NA
TGCGCCAGCAGCTTGGCCGGGCAACGCACCGGGGAGCTGTTTTTT	CASSLAGQRTGELFF	TRBJ2-2	TRBV5-1	NA	NA
TGTGCCAGCAGCTTATCTCCGACAGGGAGAGGCTACACCTTC	CASSLSPTGRGYTF	TRBJ1-2	TRBV7-6	NA	TRBD1
TGTGCCAGCAGTGAAGTCCTAGCTGGAGATACGCAGTATTTT	CASSEVLAGDTQYF	TRBJ2-3	TRBV2	NA	NA
TGTGCCAGCAGCTTTCGGACAGGGGGCGGCTACACCTTC	CASSFRTGGGYTF	TRBJ1-2	TRBV7-8	NA	TRBD1
TGTGCCAGCTACCGCGGGGAGCTGTTTTTT	CASYRGELFF	TRBJ2-2	TRBV6-1	NA	NA
TGTGCCAGCAGTTTAGACAGGGGGTATTCACCCCTCCACTTT	CASSLDRGYSPLHF	TRBJ1-6	TRBV12-3/TRBV12-4	many	TRBD1
TGTGCCAGTAGTCCCGGGGGGGAGCGTCGGAGAGATGAAAAACTGTTTTTT	CASSPGGERRRDEKLFF	TRBJ1-4	TRBV19	few	NA
TGTGCCAGCAGCCTAAGCGACAGGCTCTACGAGCAGTACTTC	CASSLSDRLYEQYF	TRBJ2-7	TRBV7-8	few	NA
TGTGCCTGGAGTGTAGGCCAGCGGGGAGACGAGCAGTACTTC	CAWSVGQRGDEQYF	TRBJ2-7	TRBV30	NA	TRBD2
TGTGCCAGCAGGAGAAAGGGACCCGGAAACACCATATATTTT	CASRRKGPGNTIYF	TRBJ1-3	TRBV21-1	few	NA
TGCAGTGCCCAGGGGGGGGACAGATCCTCCTACGAGCAGTACTTC	CSAQGGDRSSYEQYF	TRBJ2-7	TRBV20-1	NA	NA
TGCAGTGCTAGGGACAGGGGATCCTCCTACGAGCAGTACTTC	CSARDRGSSYEQYF	TRBJ2-7	TRBV20-1	many	TRBD1
TGTGCCAGCAGAAAGATGGGGCTTTTAGGGGACACTGAAGCTTTCTTT	CASRKMGLLGDTEAFF	TRBJ1-1	TRBV6-1	NA	NA
TGCGCCAGCAGCCCTGGGACAGAATCTTCCAAAAACATTCAGTACTTC	CASSPGTESSKNIQYF	TRBJ2-4	TRBV4-1	few	TRBD1
TGTGCCAGCAGCTTACGGCGGGGGCCTAGCACAGATACGCAGTATTTT	CASSLRRGPSTDTQYF	TRBJ2-3	TRBV7-9	few	NA
TGTGCCAGCAGTTTCGGAGCCATAATGTACGAGCAGTACTTC	CASSFGAIMYEQYF	TRBJ2-7	TRBV28	NA	NA